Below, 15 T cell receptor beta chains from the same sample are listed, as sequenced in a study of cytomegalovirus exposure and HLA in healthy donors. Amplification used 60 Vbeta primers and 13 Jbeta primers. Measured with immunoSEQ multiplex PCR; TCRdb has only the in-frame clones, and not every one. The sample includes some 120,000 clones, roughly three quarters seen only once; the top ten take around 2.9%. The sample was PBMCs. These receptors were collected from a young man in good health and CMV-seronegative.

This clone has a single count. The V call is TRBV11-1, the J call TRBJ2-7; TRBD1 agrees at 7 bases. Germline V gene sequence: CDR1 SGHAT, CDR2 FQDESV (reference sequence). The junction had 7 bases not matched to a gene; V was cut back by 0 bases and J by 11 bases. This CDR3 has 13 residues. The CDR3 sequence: CASSLARQGSKYF. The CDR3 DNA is TGTGCCAGCAGCTTAGCCAGACAGGGCTCGAAGTACTTC. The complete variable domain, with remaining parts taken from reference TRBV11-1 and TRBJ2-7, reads EAEVAQSPRYKITEKSQAVAFWCDPISGHATLYWYRQILGQGPELLVQFQDESVVDDSQLPKDRFSAERLKGVDSTLKIQPAELGDSAMYLCASSLARQGSKYFGPGTRLTVT.

CDR3 nucleotides: TGCGCCAGCAGCCCCGTACTAGCGGGTTACTACGAGCAGTACTTC. Its protein is CASSPVLAGYYEQYF. The rearrangement uses TRBV4-1 and TRBJ2-7; 9 bases align to TRBD2. The junction had 7 bases not matched to a gene; V was cut back by 4 bases and J by 3 bases. The germline V gene encodes CDR1 MGHRA and CDR2 YSYEKL. The CDR3 length is 15 residues.

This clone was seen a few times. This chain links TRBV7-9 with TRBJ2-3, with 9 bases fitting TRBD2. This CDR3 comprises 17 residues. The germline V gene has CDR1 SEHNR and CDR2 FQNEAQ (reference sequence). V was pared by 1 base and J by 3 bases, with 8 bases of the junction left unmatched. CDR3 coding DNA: TGTGCCAGCAGCTTAGGGGCGGGAGGGCCGATAACAGATACGCAGTATTTT. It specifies CASSLGAGGPITDTQYF.

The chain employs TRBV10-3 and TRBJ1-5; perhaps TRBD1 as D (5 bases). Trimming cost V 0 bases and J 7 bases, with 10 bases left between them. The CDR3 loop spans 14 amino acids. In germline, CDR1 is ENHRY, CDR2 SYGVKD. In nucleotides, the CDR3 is TGTGCCATCAGTGAGTCGCAACAGGCACAGCCCCAGCATTTT. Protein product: CAISESQQAQPQHF.

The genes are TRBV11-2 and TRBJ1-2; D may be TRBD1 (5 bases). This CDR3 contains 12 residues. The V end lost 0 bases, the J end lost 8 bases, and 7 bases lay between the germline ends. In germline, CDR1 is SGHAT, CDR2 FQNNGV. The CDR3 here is CASSLEGVGYTF. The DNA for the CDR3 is TGTGCCAGCAGCTTAGAAGGGGTCGGCTACACCTTC.

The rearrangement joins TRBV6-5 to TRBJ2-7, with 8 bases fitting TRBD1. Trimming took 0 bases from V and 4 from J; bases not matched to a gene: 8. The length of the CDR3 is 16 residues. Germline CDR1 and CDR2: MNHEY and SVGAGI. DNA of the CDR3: TGTGCCAGCAGTTACTCATCGGGACAGGAGAAATACGAGCAGTACTTC. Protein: CASSYSSGQEKYEQYF.

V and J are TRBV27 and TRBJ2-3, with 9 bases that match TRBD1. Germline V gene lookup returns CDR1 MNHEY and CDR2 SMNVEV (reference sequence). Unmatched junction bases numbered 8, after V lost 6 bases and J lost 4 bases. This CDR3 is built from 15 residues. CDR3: CASRVPGQGPDTQYF. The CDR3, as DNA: TGTGCCAGCAGGGTACCGGGACAGGGCCCAGATACGCAGTATTTT.

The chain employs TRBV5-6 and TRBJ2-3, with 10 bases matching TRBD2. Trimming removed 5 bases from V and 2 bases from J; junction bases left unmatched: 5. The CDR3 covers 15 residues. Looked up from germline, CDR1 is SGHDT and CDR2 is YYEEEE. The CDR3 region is CASREAGGLTDTQYF. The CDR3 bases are TGTGCCAGCAGGGAAGCGGGGGGGCTCACAGATACGCAGTATTTT. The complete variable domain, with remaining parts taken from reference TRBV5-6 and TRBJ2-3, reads DAGVTQSPTHLIKTRGQQVTLRCSPKSGHDTVSWYQQALGQGPQFIFQYYEEEERQRGNFPDRFSGHQFPNYSSELNVNALLLGDSALYLCASREAGGLTDTQYFGPGTRLTVL.

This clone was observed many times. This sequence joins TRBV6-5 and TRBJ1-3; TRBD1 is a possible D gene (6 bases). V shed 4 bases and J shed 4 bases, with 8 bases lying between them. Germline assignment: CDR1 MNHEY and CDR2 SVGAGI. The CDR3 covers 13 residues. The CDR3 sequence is CASSFDRGNTIYF. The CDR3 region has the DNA TGTGCCAGCAGTTTTGACAGGGGAAACACCATATATTTT.

The CDR3 protein is CSVERAEAQETQYF. The CDR3 DNA reads as TGCAGCGTTGAGCGAGCGGAGGCCCAAGAGACCCAGTACTTC. V usage is TRBV29-1 and J usage is TRBJ2-5; a weak D match, TRBD2 (5 bases). From germline, CDR1 is SQVTM and CDR2 ANQGSEA. V lost 3 bases, J lost 1 base, and 12 bases lay in between. The CDR3 covers 14 residues.

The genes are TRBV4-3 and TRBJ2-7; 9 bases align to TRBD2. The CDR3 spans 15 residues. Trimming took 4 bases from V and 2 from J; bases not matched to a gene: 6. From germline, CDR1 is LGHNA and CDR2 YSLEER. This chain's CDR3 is CASSPRGGGPYEQYF. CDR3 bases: TGCGCCAGCAGCCCGCGGGGGGGTGGTCCCTACGAGCAGTACTTC.

In nucleotides, the CDR3 is TGTGCCAGCAGTGAAGGGACAGGGATTTTTTGGCCCCAGCATTTT. Translation: CASSEGTGIFWPQHF. The chain is built from TRBV6-1 and TRBJ1-5; TRBD1 matches 8 bases. Germline CDR1 reads MNHNS; CDR2 reads SASEGT. The CDR3 length is 15 residues. The V segment lost 1 base and the J segment 9 bases; nucleotides outside the gene matches: 8.

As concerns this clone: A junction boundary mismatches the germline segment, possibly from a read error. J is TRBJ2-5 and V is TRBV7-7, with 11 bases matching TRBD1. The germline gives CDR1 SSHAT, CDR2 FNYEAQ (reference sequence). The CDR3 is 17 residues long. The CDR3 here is CASSLVSGQGAQETQYF. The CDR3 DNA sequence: TGTGCTAGCAGCTTAGTCTCCGGACAGGGGGCGCAGGAGACCCAGTACTTC.

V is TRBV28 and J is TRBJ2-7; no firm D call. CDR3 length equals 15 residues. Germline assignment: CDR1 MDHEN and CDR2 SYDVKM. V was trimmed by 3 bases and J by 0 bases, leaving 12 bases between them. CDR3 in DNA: TGTGCCAGCAGTTTTATTTCCCAGAACTCCTACGAGCAGTACTTC. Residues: CASSFISQNSYEQYF.

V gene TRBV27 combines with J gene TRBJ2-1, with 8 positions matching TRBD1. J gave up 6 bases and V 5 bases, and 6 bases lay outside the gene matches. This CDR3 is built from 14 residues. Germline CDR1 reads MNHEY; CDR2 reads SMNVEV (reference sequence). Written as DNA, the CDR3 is TGTGCCAGCAGTCCCCGACAGGGGCGCAATGAGCAGTTCTTC. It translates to CASSPRQGRNEQFF.